The entry below gives a single T cell receptor (beta chain) sequence along with its context. The antigen is unknown. The germline V gene has CDR1 SNHLY and CDR2 FYNNEI. The CDR3 extends over 14 amino acids. V trimming: 8 bases; J trimming: 10 bases; junction bases outside the gene matches: 12. This specimen comes from a study of shared clonotypes between healthy human individuals. At the level of the study: CD4 naive and CD4 memory each took three plates per donor, while CD8 naive took two and CD8 memory one.

There were only Caucasian adults among the donors, and all lived in Nashville, Tennessee. The study's findings and limits: The study found lower generation probabilities in non-shared clonotypes than in those shared by all four donors.

Data came from immunoSEQ multiplex PCR; TCRdb stores just in-frame clones and leaves some out. The repertoire has approximately 1.4 million clones, 95% to 99% of them found once; the top ten carry around 0.45%. The chain recombines TRBV2 with TRBJ2-1, with 9 nucleotides matching TRBD2. This sequence originates from a man younger than 40 in good health. The sample was naive CD4+ T cells sorted from blood. Subset specified: CD45RA+ positively selected. The CDR3 protein is CASGAGGPLEEQFF. The CDR3 DNA sequence: TGTGCCAGCGGGGCGGGAGGGCCATTGGAGGAGCAGTTCTTC.